These T cell receptor beta chains were read from a single sample in a study of response to subunit inactivated influenza vaccine. TCRdb re-derived calls from the RT-PCR reads in MiXCR, one entry per CDR3 protein. The data hold around 480,000 distinct CDR3 sequences, with more than 15% observed a single time. The sequenced sample was CD4+ T cells sorted from PBMCs, obtained less than 30 months after vaccination. These receptors were collected from a man aged 50-75 years who received an inactivated influenza vaccine. The CDR3 runs from the conserved cysteine through the conserved F or W. The order of the fields is J gene, V gene, clone size, D gene, CDR3 protein, CDR3 DNA. The D gene is left open where the match is weak. Expanded clones get a size class; other rows say once, few or many, or leave the size out.

TRBJ2-7	TRBV6-2/TRBV6-3	.	TRBD2	CASSYEAGGSSYEQYF	TGTGCCAGCAGTTACGAGGCGGGAGGGAGCTCCTACGAGCAGTACTTC
TRBJ2-5	TRBV5-1	.	TRBD1	CASSLGGTGDQETQYF	TGCGCCAGCAGCTTGGGGGGGACAGGGGACCAAGAGACCCAGTACTTC
TRBJ1-6	TRBV20-1	few	TRBD1	CSARKRQGIQNSPLHF	TGCAGTGCTAGGAAGCGACAGGGCATACAGAATTCACCCCTCCACTTT
TRBJ2-1	TRBV12-3/TRBV12-4	many	TRBD2	CASSRAGNNEQFF	TGTGCCAGCAGTCGAGCGGGAAACAATGAGCAGTTCTTC
TRBJ2-3	TRBV29-1	.	.	CSVESALSTDTQYF	TGCAGCGTTGAAAGCGCCCTTAGCACAGATACGCAGTATTTT
TRBJ2-7	TRBV7-2	.	.	CASSARSSYEQYF	TGTGCCAGCAGCGCCCGAAGCTCCTACGAGCAGTACTTC
TRBJ2-2	TRBV9	few	.	CASSVGPLANTGELFF	TGTGCCAGCAGCGTAGGCCCGCTAGCGAACACCGGGGAGCTGTTTTTT
TRBJ2-2	TRBV10-3	few	TRBD2	CAIGTPSGRSTGELFF	TGTGCCATCGGAACCCCTAGCGGGAGGTCCACCGGGGAGCTGTTTTTT
TRBJ2-7	TRBV30	few	.	CAWSRDSYEQYF	TGTGCCTGGAGTCGGGACTCCTACGAGCAGTACTTC
TRBJ2-1	TRBV6-2/TRBV6-3	.	TRBD1	CASSLGTGGGNEQFF	TGTGCCAGCAGTCTAGGGACAGGGGGAGGCAATGAGCAGTTCTTC
TRBJ2-3	TRBV11-2	few	.	CASSAHTDTQYF	TGTGCCAGCAGCGCCCACACAGATACGCAGTATTTT
TRBJ2-1	TRBV5-1	.	.	CASSLAQGGYNEQFF	TGCGCCAGCAGCTTGGCACAGGGGGGGTACAATGAGCAGTTCTTC
TRBJ2-7	TRBV12-3/TRBV12-4	.	.	CASSPTAAYEQYF	TGTGCCAGCAGTCCGACAGCAGCCTACGAGCAGTACTTC
TRBJ1-1	TRBV10-3	.	TRBD1	CATQTGGDTEAFF	TGTGCCACCCAGACAGGGGGAGATACTGAAGCTTTCTTT
TRBJ1-2	TRBV6-1	.	TRBD1	CASSRQGLDGYTF	TGTGCCAGCAGTCGACAGGGGTTAGATGGCTACACCTTC
TRBJ2-1	TRBV20-1	.	TRBD2	CSARAQLADEQFF	TGCAGTGCTAGAGCCCAACTAGCGGATGAGCAGTTCTTC
TRBJ2-1	TRBV7-8	few	TRBD2	CASRPASGMNEQFF	TGTGCCAGCCGACCCGCTAGCGGGATGAATGAGCAGTTCTTC
TRBJ2-3	TRBV6-1	few	TRBD2	CASIPSGGTDAQYF	TGTGCCAGCATCCCAAGCGGGGGCACAGATGCGCAGTATTTT
TRBJ2-2	TRBV20-1	many	.	CSARVPGTGELFF	TGCAGTGCTAGAGTACCGGGCACCGGGGAGCTGTTTTTT
TRBJ1-6	TRBV2	few	.	CASRGLNSPLHF	TGTGCCAGCAGGGGGCTTAATTCACCCCTCCACTTT
TRBJ1-2	TRBV10-2	.	.	CASRSTVDYGYTF	TGCGCCAGCAGGAGCACAGTCGACTATGGCTACACCTTC
TRBJ2-7	TRBV20-1	.	TRBD2	CSARDLWREGHEQYF	TGCAGTGCTAGAGATCTCTGGCGGGAGGGCCACGAGCAGTACTTC
TRBJ2-7	TRBV29-1	few	.	CSVSQGNQRDLVMYEQYF	TGCAGCGTTAGTCAGGGGAACCAACGGGACCTGGTTATGTACGAGCAGTACTTC
TRBJ2-3	TRBV20-1	.	TRBD2	CSGRLAGRVFTDTQYF	TGCAGTGGCAGACTAGCGGGAAGAGTATTCACAGATACGCAGTATTTT